This TCR beta chain was captured in a study of blood T cell repertoires in COVID-19. In the study overall: COVID-19 samples from acute and convalescent phases originated in the United States, Italy and Spain. Sample material is recorded as cDNA or gDNA derived from T cells, B-cell-depleted T cells, or PBMCs.

Authors' methods: Counts of nucleated cells, estimated from reference gene primer amplification, were obtained. Method: immunoSEQ multiplex PCR; TCRdb's copy keeps in-frame clones and lacks some. The V and J calls and clone size were taken over from that table, and D and trimming were inferred from the DNA. The sample holds about 130,000 clones; 85% are singletons and the top ten take approximately 6.6%. The origin of this receptor is a man older than 75 with active or convalescent COVID-19. Sequences were obtained from peripheral blood.

The CDR3 coding sequence is TGTGCCAGCAGCTTAGCTCCAAGCTCCTTGGGTCGGAGCTCCTACAATGAGCAGTTCTTC. Amino acids: CASSLAPSSLGRSSYNEQFF. The rearrangement joins TRBV7-2 to TRBJ2-1; D unresolved. Looked up from germline, CDR1 is SGHTA and CDR2 is FQGNSA. The CDR3 covers 20 residues. The V end was cut by 0 bases, the J end by 0 bases, with 21 bases between.